The rows below give T cell receptor beta chains drawn from one sample of a study of Graves' ophthalmopathy and Graves' hyperthyroidism. TCRdb analysed the multiplex PCR reads with MiXCR anew, one entry per CDR3 protein. The sample yields hundreds of thousands of distinct CDR3 sequences, 35% to 50% seen once. Sequenced: peripheral blood. The receptors here all came from an adult man with Graves' ophthalmopathy. The CDR3 runs from the conserved cysteine through the conserved F or W. Each record gives: V gene, clone size, J gene, D gene, CDR3 DNA, CDR3 protein. D genes are given only for firm matches. Clone size is stated in some rows and not others, as once, few, many or a class when expanded.

v_gene: TRBV6-6
abundance: .
j_gene: TRBJ2-2
d_gene: .
CDR3nt: TGTGCCAGCAGTTACCTGCACAGGGTCACCGGGGAGCTGTTTTTT
CDR3aa: CASSYLHRVTGELFF

v_gene: TRBV6-6
abundance: .
j_gene: TRBJ1-3
d_gene: TRBD1
CDR3nt: TGTGCCAGCAGTGAAGGGGGACAGTTCTCTGGAAACACCATATATTTT
CDR3aa: CASSEGGQFSGNTIYF

v_gene: TRBV10-3
abundance: .
j_gene: TRBJ2-7
d_gene: TRBD1
CDR3nt: TGTGCCATCAGTGAGCAGGGGGAAGCCTACGAGCAGTACTTC
CDR3aa: CAISEQGEAYEQYF

v_gene: TRBV10-3
abundance: few
j_gene: TRBJ2-5
d_gene: .
CDR3nt: TGTGCCAGCAGTTATCCTTGGGAGACCCAGTACTTC
CDR3aa: CASSYPWETQYF

v_gene: TRBV7-9
abundance: many
j_gene: TRBJ1-6
d_gene: .
CDR3nt: TGTGCCAGCAGTCAAATTCCGGGACGGAGGGGTAATTCACCCCTCCACTTT
CDR3aa: CASSQIPGRRGNSPLHF

v_gene: TRBV19
abundance: many
j_gene: TRBJ1-5
d_gene: .
CDR3nt: TGTGCCAGTAGATGGGGGAATCAGCCCCAGCATTTT
CDR3aa: CASRWGNQPQHF

v_gene: TRBV7-9
abundance: .
j_gene: TRBJ2-1
d_gene: TRBD1
CDR3nt: TGTGCCAGCAAAGGGACAGGGGTGAAAGGGGAGCAGTTCTTC
CDR3aa: CASKGTGVKGEQFF

v_gene: TRBV7-6
abundance: once
j_gene: TRBJ2-5
d_gene: .
CDR3nt: TGTGCCAGCAGCTATGATACATCCGAGACCCAGTACTTC
CDR3aa: CASSYDTSETQYF

v_gene: TRBV2
abundance: many
j_gene: TRBJ1-2
d_gene: TRBD1
CDR3nt: TGTGCCAGCAGTGAACAGGGGGGGCATTCCTATGGCTACACCTTC
CDR3aa: CASSEQGGHSYGYTF

v_gene: TRBV11-2
abundance: .
j_gene: TRBJ2-7
d_gene: .
CDR3nt: TGTGCCAGCAGCTTAAGGGGTTACGGCTTGTACTTC
CDR3aa: CASSLRGYGLYF

v_gene: TRBV2
abundance: .
j_gene: TRBJ1-2
d_gene: .
CDR3nt: TGTGCCAGCAGTAATAGCGGGGTCTATGGCTACACCTTC
CDR3aa: CASSNSGVYGYTF

v_gene: TRBV9
abundance: .
j_gene: TRBJ1-3
d_gene: TRBD1
CDR3nt: TGTGCCAGCAGCCAGCATTCCGGACAGGGCTCTGGAAACACCATATATTTT
CDR3aa: CASSQHSGQGSGNTIYF

v_gene: TRBV9
abundance: many
j_gene: TRBJ1-1
d_gene: .
CDR3nt: TGTGCCAGCAGCGTAGTGGCAGGGTACACTGAAGCTTTCTTT
CDR3aa: CASSVVAGYTEAFF

v_gene: TRBV7-9
abundance: many
j_gene: TRBJ1-4
d_gene: TRBD1
CDR3nt: TGTGCCAGCAGCTCCAGGGGGGTTGAAAAACTGTTTTTT
CDR3aa: CASSSRGVEKLFF

v_gene: TRBV5-1
abundance: few
j_gene: TRBJ2-2
d_gene: .
CDR3nt: TGCGCCAGCAGGGCGGCTGGGCCGAACACCGGGGAGCTGTTTTTT
CDR3aa: CASRAAGPNTGELFF

v_gene: TRBV29-1
abundance: .
j_gene: TRBJ1-1
d_gene: TRBD1
CDR3nt: TGCAGCGTCCGACCCGGGACAGGGAGCACTGAAGCTTTCTTT
CDR3aa: CSVRPGTGSTEAFF

v_gene: TRBV12-3/TRBV12-4
abundance: once
j_gene: TRBJ1-1
d_gene: .
CDR3nt: TGTGCCAGCAGTTTTGGGAGTGGGGTTACTGAAGCTTTCTTT
CDR3aa: CASSFGSGVTEAFF

v_gene: TRBV25-1
abundance: many
j_gene: TRBJ2-7
d_gene: .
CDR3nt: TGTGCCAGCAGTGGCACAGCGAGCAATTACGAGCAGTACTTC
CDR3aa: CASSGTASNYEQYF

v_gene: TRBV7-9
abundance: many
j_gene: TRBJ1-1
d_gene: TRBD1
CDR3nt: TGTGCCAGCAGCAAGGACAGGGCGGAGGAAGCTTTCTTT
CDR3aa: CASSKDRAEEAFF

v_gene: TRBV10-3
abundance: .
j_gene: TRBJ1-2
d_gene: .
CDR3nt: TGTGCCATCAGTGCGGCGGGAGGCTACACCTTC
CDR3aa: CAISAAGGYTF

v_gene: TRBV12-3/TRBV12-4
abundance: many
j_gene: TRBJ1-1
d_gene: .
CDR3nt: TGTGCCAGCAACTCTGGCGTGAGTGGCACTGAAGCTTTCTTT
CDR3aa: CASNSGVSGTEAFF

v_gene: TRBV29-1
abundance: .
j_gene: TRBJ1-1
d_gene: TRBD1
CDR3nt: TGCGGCGTGTGGACAGGGCGGGACACTGAAGCTTTCTTT
CDR3aa: CGVWTGRDTEAFF

v_gene: TRBV7-9
abundance: few
j_gene: TRBJ1-1
d_gene: .
CDR3nt: TGTGCCAGCAGCTGGGAGGGGTGGTCAGGTGAAGCTTTCTTT
CDR3aa: CASSWEGWSGEAFF

v_gene: TRBV7-9
abundance: .
j_gene: TRBJ2-2
d_gene: TRBD1
CDR3nt: TGTGCCAGCAGCTCACGGACAGGGGGCCTGAACACCGGGGAGCTGTTTTTT
CDR3aa: CASSSRTGGLNTGELFF

v_gene: TRBV29-1
abundance: many
j_gene: TRBJ1-1
d_gene: .
CDR3nt: TGCAGCGTTGAGACTTTTGGCCAAGAGAAGGGCACTGAAGCTTTCTTT
CDR3aa: CSVETFGQEKGTEAFF

v_gene: TRBV11-2
abundance: few
j_gene: TRBJ2-7
d_gene: TRBD1
CDR3nt: TGTGCCAGCAGCTTAATACAGGGGGCCGAGCAGTACTTC
CDR3aa: CASSLIQGAEQYF

v_gene: TRBV20-1
abundance: few
j_gene: TRBJ1-5
d_gene: .
CDR3nt: TGCAGTGCTAGATCAGAGGAGTCGAATTATCAGCCCCAGCATTTT
CDR3aa: CSARSEESNYQPQHF

v_gene: TRBV2
abundance: .
j_gene: TRBJ1-4
d_gene: .
CDR3nt: TGTGCCAGCAGTGAACAGGGGACCGTTGAAAAACTGTTTTTT
CDR3aa: CASSEQGTVEKLFF

v_gene: TRBV19
abundance: .
j_gene: TRBJ2-2
d_gene: .
CDR3nt: TGTGCCAGCAAAACGTCCGGGCACACCGGGGAGCTGTTTTTT
CDR3aa: CASKTSGHTGELFF

v_gene: TRBV7-3
abundance: .
j_gene: TRBJ1-2
d_gene: .
CDR3nt: TGTGCCAGCAGCTGGAATGGGGATGGCTACACCTTC
CDR3aa: CASSWNGDGYTF

v_gene: TRBV6-6
abundance: few
j_gene: TRBJ2-7
d_gene: .
CDR3nt: TGTGCCAGCAGTTACTTCAGCCATTACGAGCAGTACTTC
CDR3aa: CASSYFSHYEQYF

v_gene: TRBV12-3/TRBV12-4
abundance: many
j_gene: TRBJ1-2
d_gene: .
CDR3nt: TGTGCCAGCAGCCGCGGGTCGGGGGTGGCCTATGGCTACACCTTC
CDR3aa: CASSRGSGVAYGYTF

v_gene: TRBV9
abundance: many
j_gene: TRBJ1-2
d_gene: TRBD1
CDR3nt: TGTGCCAGCAGCGGCGGGACAGGGAGAGTACTTAACTATGGCTACACCTTC
CDR3aa: CASSGGTGRVLNYGYTF

v_gene: TRBV29-1
abundance: .
j_gene: TRBJ1-4
d_gene: .
CDR3nt: TGCAGCGTGCCTACCGGAGGGGATAATGAAAAACTGTTTTTT
CDR3aa: CSVPTGGDNEKLFF

v_gene: TRBV15
abundance: many
j_gene: TRBJ1-4
d_gene: .
CDR3nt: TGTGCCACCAGCCGCCGACAGGTCGGTGAAAAACTGTTTTTT
CDR3aa: CATSRRQVGEKLFF

v_gene: TRBV19
abundance: .
j_gene: TRBJ2-7
d_gene: .
CDR3nt: TGTGCCAGCATTCGCGACAGACCATTCTACGAGCAGTACTTC
CDR3aa: CASIRDRPFYEQYF

v_gene: TRBV2
abundance: .
j_gene: TRBJ2-1
d_gene: TRBD2
CDR3nt: TGTGCCAGCAGTGATTTTGCGGGAGGGCCCCGCAATGAGCAGTTCTTC
CDR3aa: CASSDFAGGPRNEQFF

v_gene: TRBV2
abundance: many
j_gene: TRBJ2-7
d_gene: .
CDR3nt: TGTGCCAGCAGTGACCGAGGGCAGGGAGCGCAGTACTTC
CDR3aa: CASSDRGQGAQYF

v_gene: TRBV7-6
abundance: .
j_gene: TRBJ2-6
d_gene: .
CDR3nt: TGTGCCAGCTCACTCAGGGACGCCGGCTCTGGGGCCAACGTCCTGACTTTC
CDR3aa: CASSLRDAGSGANVLTF

v_gene: TRBV7-9
abundance: many
j_gene: TRBJ2-2
d_gene: .
CDR3nt: TGTGCCAGCAGCTATGTTCAAGGGGCGCGGTATACCGGGGAGCTGTTTTTT
CDR3aa: CASSYVQGARYTGELFF

v_gene: TRBV20-1
abundance: many
j_gene: TRBJ1-4
d_gene: .
CDR3nt: TGCAGTGCTAGTGCAGGGTGGGATGAAAAACTGTTTTTT
CDR3aa: CSASAGWDEKLFF

v_gene: TRBV2
abundance: many
j_gene: TRBJ2-7
d_gene: .
CDR3nt: TGTGCCAGCAGTGAATATGGCGGAATTGAGCAGTACTTC
CDR3aa: CASSEYGGIEQYF

v_gene: TRBV10-2
abundance: .
j_gene: TRBJ1-2
d_gene: .
CDR3nt: TGCGCCAGCAGTGAGTTCGGGAACAACTATGGCTACACCTTC
CDR3aa: CASSEFGNNYGYTF

v_gene: TRBV10-3
abundance: few
j_gene: TRBJ1-5
d_gene: .
CDR3nt: TGTGCCATCAGTGGTGGGCAGGCTGTCGGGCAGCCCCAGCATTTT
CDR3aa: CAISGGQAVGQPQHF

v_gene: TRBV10-2
abundance: .
j_gene: TRBJ1-1
d_gene: .
CDR3nt: TGTGCCAGCAGTGAAATTTTCGGGGGGAGCACTGAAGCTTTCTTT
CDR3aa: CASSEIFGGSTEAFF

v_gene: TRBV3-1
abundance: many
j_gene: TRBJ1-2
d_gene: .
CDR3nt: TGTGCCAGCAGCCAAGGTCCAGGAAACTATGGCTACACCTTC
CDR3aa: CASSQGPGNYGYTF

v_gene: TRBV7-9
abundance: many
j_gene: TRBJ1-6
d_gene: .
CDR3nt: TGTGCCAGCAGCTTTGGGGGAAATTCACCCCTCCACTTT
CDR3aa: CASSFGGNSPLHF